The clone carrying this T cell receptor beta chain turned up a few times. The junction departs from germline at one end; a sequencing error may be responsible. These data belong to a study of blood T cells in healthy people across ages. Primers used in a second PCR of roughly 6 to 12 cycles were a sample-barcoded 5' primer and a J-beta primer mix. Each CDR3 protein gets one entry after TCRdb re-called the 5' RACE reads with MiXCR. The data hold hundreds of thousands of distinct CDR3 sequences, with 32% observed a single time. Germline V gene sequence: CDR1 ENHRY, CDR2 SYGVKD. The CDR3 is made up of 11 amino acids.

Sequencing used blood. The V call is TRBV10-3, the J call TRBJ2-5; no clear D. The TCR originated in a woman over 75 in good health. The CDR3 reads CAISFQETQYF. CDR3 in DNA: TGTGCCATCAGCTTCCAAGAGACCCAGTACTTT.